The present T cell receptor (beta chain) was sequenced within a study of blood T cell repertoires in COVID-19. Study details: Samples taken during acute and convalescent COVID-19 were collected in the United States, Italy and Spain. Sample material is recorded as cDNA or gDNA derived from T cells, B-cell-depleted T cells, or PBMCs.

Under the authors' procedure: Estimation of nucleated cell counts was performed using reference gene primer amplification. The data were produced by immunoSEQ multiplex PCR, yet TCRdb's version contains in-frame clones alone and is incomplete. D and trimming were read from the DNA, whereas the V and J calls and clone size are those reported in that table. The table has about 85,000 clones, around 87% seen once. Germline V gene lookup returns CDR1 DFQATT and CDR2 SNEGSKA (reference sequence). This CDR3 comprises 17 residues. J lost 1 base, V lost 3 bases, and 10 bases had no gene match. This TCR was recovered from a woman of 80 years or more with active or convalescent COVID-19. The gene calls are TRBV20-1 and TRBJ2-3; 10 bases line up with TRBD2. Specimen: peripheral blood. CDR3 residues: CSASRASGRGGTDTQYF. DNA of the CDR3: TGCAGTGCTAGTCGAGCTAGCGGGAGAGGAGGCACAGATACGCAGTATTTT.